Listed here are 15 T cell receptor beta chains from one sample, sequenced in a study of cytomegalovirus exposure and HLA in healthy donors (dated by TCRdb to 2016 to 2017). The library relied on the immunoSEQ multiplex PCR assay. For the multiplex PCR, a mixture combining 60 forward primers for TCR Vbeta segments and 13 reverse primers for TCR Jbeta segments was used. TCRdb holds this immuneACCESS table with in-frame rearrangements only. Some clones are missing; in checked studies, unresolved V genes explain under half, and the rest has no known cause. The sample data list 130,000 to 150,000 clones, and about two thirds of these were observed just once. The ten top clones hold approximately 1.8% of the sample. Source material: PBMCs. These receptors originate from a woman aged 18 to 35 in good health and CMV-seronegative.

The V call is TRBV7-2, the J call TRBJ1-1, with 11 bases identical to TRBD1. The ends lost 4 bases at V and 5 bases at J; junction bases unmatched: 3. The germline V gene encodes CDR1 SGHTA and CDR2 FQGNSA. CDR3 size: 14 residues. CDR3: CASSWDRGSTEAFF. The CDR3 nucleotides are TGTGCCAGCAGCTGGGACAGGGGGAGTACTGAAGCTTTCTTT.

This clone was detected a few times. CDR3 nucleotide sequence: TGTGCCAGCAGCTTAGTCGGAGGGCGCGGGGAGACCCAGTACTTC. Encoded protein: CASSLVGGRGETQYF. The V call is TRBV7-8, the J call TRBJ2-5, with D tentatively TRBD2 (6 bases). This CDR3 has 15 amino acids. V gave up 1 base and J gave up 5 bases, with 14 bases separating them. Germline V gene data show CDR1 as SGHVS and CDR2 as FQNEAQ.

The chain combines TRBV27 with TRBJ1-5, with TRBD1 matching 8 bases. The germline CDR1 and CDR2 sequences are MNHEY and SMNVEV (reference sequence). V lost 4 bases, J lost 7 bases, and 9 bases stayed unmatched. This CDR3 is 15 amino acids long. The CDR3 sequence is CASSSRQGRYQPQHF. The CDR3 DNA is TGTGCCAGCAGTTCCCGACAGGGGCGATACCAGCCCCAGCATTTT.

The J gene is TRBJ2-7, the V gene TRBV5-1; 9 bases match TRBD2. CDR1 SGHRS and CDR2 YFSETQ come from the germline V gene. V shed 2 bases and J 6 bases; nucleotides not matched to a gene: 9. The CDR3 is 15 amino acids. The CDR3, as DNA: TGCGCCAGCAGCTTCGGACTAGCGCGGGGAGTCGAGCAGTACTTC. Its protein product is CASSFGLARGVEQYF. Full variable domain (rest looked up from reference TRBV5-1 and TRBJ2-7): KAGVTQTPRYLIKTRGQQVTLSCSPISGHRSVSWYQQTPGQGLQFLFEYFSETQRNKGNFPGRFSGRQFSNSRSEMNVSTLELGDSALYLCASSFGLARGVEQYFGPGTRLTVT.

The J gene is TRBJ1-1, the V gene TRBV19; the D is unclear. The V gene's germline CDR1 is LNHDA and CDR2 SQIVND (reference sequence). The length of the CDR3 is 14 residues. V was trimmed by 6 bases and J by 4 bases, leaving 15 bases between them. The CDR3 DNA follows: TGTGCCAGTAGATTAGACACCCCCGCCACTGAAGCTTTCTTT. Translation: CASRLDTPATEAFF.

In this sample, this clone turned up a few times. This chain connects TRBV7-2 to TRBJ2-2, with D possibly TRBD2 on 5 matching bases. Per the germline V gene, CDR1 is SGHTA and CDR2 is FQGNSA. There are 15 residues in the CDR3. The V end was cut by 3 bases, the J end by 1 base, with 9 bases between. CDR3 protein: CASSFDYLNTGELFF. CDR3 DNA: TGTGCCAGCAGCTTCGACTACTTGAACACCGGGGAGCTGTTTTTT. Full variable domain (rest looked up from reference TRBV7-2 and TRBJ2-2): GAGVSQSPSNKVTEKGKDVELRCDPISGHTALYWYRQSLGQGLEFLIYFQGNSAPDKSGLPSDRFSAERTGGSVSTLTIQRTQQEDSAVYLCASSFDYLNTGELFFGEGSRLTVL.

The table lists this clone with a count of one. This rearrangement joins TRBV19 to TRBJ2-7; 8 nucleotides line up with TRBD1. The CDR3 is made up of 11 amino acids. V shed 10 bases and J 3 bases; nucleotides not matched to a gene: 2. Germline CDR1 is LNHDA and CDR2 is SQIVND (reference sequence). The CDR3 here is CATGQGYEQYF. The CDR3, as DNA: TGTGCCACCGGACAGGGCTACGAGCAGTACTTC. Supplemented by reference TRBV19 and TRBJ2-7, the full variable domain reads DGGITQSPKYLFRKEGQNVTLSCEQNLNHDAMYWYRQDPGQGLRLIYYSQIVNDFQKGDIAEGYSVSREKKESFPLTVTSAQKNPTAFYLCATGQGYEQYFGPGTRLTVT.

V and J are TRBV4-1 and TRBJ2-7, with D maybe TRBD2 (7 bases). The CDR3 runs to 14 residues. The germline V gene encodes CDR1 MGHRA and CDR2 YSYEKL. Trimming took 1 base from V and 2 from J, leaving 9 bases between them. The CDR3 spells CASSQGGGPYEQYF. CDR3 bases: TGCGCCAGCAGCCAAGGGGGGGGCCCCTACGAGCAGTACTTC.

The J gene is TRBJ1-5, the V gene TRBV27, with no clear D. The germline V and J ends were trimmed by 7 bases and 4 bases, with 8 bases remaining between them. Germline V lookup: CDR1 MNHEY, CDR2 SMNVEV (reference sequence). This CDR3 has 12 residues. This CDR3 reads CASTTGNQPQHF. The DNA for the CDR3 is TGTGCCAGCACCACCGGGAATCAGCCCCAGCATTTT.

The chain is built from TRBV6-5 and TRBJ1-2; tentative D call: TRBD1 (6 bases). This CDR3 contains 14 residues. Per germline, CDR1 MNHEY and CDR2 SVGAGI. Trimming took off 2 bases at V and 3 bases at J, with 10 bases between the two ends. The CDR3 DNA reads TGTGCCAGCAGTTACAGGAGACAGGACTATGGCTACACCTTC. Protein sequence: CASSYRRQDYGYTF.

This rearrangement joins TRBV7-2 to TRBJ2-2; 15 bases are shared with TRBD2. CDR1 and CDR2 from the germline V gene are SGHTA and FQGNSA. The CDR3 has 18 amino acids. The J segment lost 4 bases and the V segment lost 5 bases, leaving 8 bases of the junction unmatched. The CDR3 loop reads CASSVGLAGGPGTGELFF. CDR3 coding DNA: TGTGCCAGCAGCGTTGGACTAGCGGGGGGGCCTGGCACCGGGGAGCTGTTTTTT.

The chain combines TRBV5-5 with TRBJ1-1, with D possibly TRBD1 on 6 matching bases. The CDR3 covers 15 residues. The ends were cut back, 9 bases at V and 5 bases at J, with 23 bases in the middle. From germline, CDR1 is SGHKS and CDR2 YYEKEE (reference sequence). CDR3 protein: CATSPSDRYLTEAFF. The CDR3 bases are TGTGCCACCTCCCCCTCCGACAGGTACCTGACTGAAGCTTTCTTT.

V is TRBV5-5 and J is TRBJ1-4, with D uncertain. Trimming took off 5 bases at V and 2 bases at J, with 13 bases between the two ends. The CDR3 spans 15 residues. The germline V gene has CDR1 SGHKS and CDR2 YYEKEE (reference sequence). CDR3 in DNA: TGTGCCAGCAGTCCCTGGGCGGGTACTAATGAAAAACTGTTTTTT. This sequence encodes CASSPWAGTNEKLFF.

V is TRBV6-5 and J is TRBJ2-7; 8 nucleotides match TRBD2. In germline, CDR1 is MNHEY, CDR2 SVGAGI. The trim removed 5 bases at V and 0 bases at J, leaving 3 bases unmatched. The CDR3 runs 14 residues. CDR3 sequence (DNA): TGTGCCAGCAGTGATAGCGGGGCCTCCTACGAGCAGTACTTC. It translates to CASSDSGASYEQYF.

The chain combines TRBV5-4 with TRBJ2-3; D is perhaps TRBD1 (6 bases). Between the trimmed V and J ends, which lost 2 bases and 4 bases, there was a span of 11 bases. This CDR3 is built from 14 residues. CDR1 is SGHNT, CDR2 YYREEE, per germline (reference sequence). CDR3 nucleotides: TGTGCCAGCAGCTTCGACAGGTCGGCAGATACGCAGTATTTT. This encodes CASSFDRSADTQYF.